The T cell receptor beta chain under discussion was sequenced for a study of identical twins. This clonotype was seen a few times. Trimming removed 5 bases at V and 5 bases at J, with 10 bases between. The CDR3 has 13 amino acids. One entry per CDR3 protein results from TCRdb running MiXCR on the 5' RACE reads. The sample yields 500,000 to 550,000 distinct CDR3 sequences, around 24% seen once. In addition, the sample was reused for a study of yellow fever vaccine responses in identical twins.

The TCR originated in a woman between 18 and 29 years old in good health. Sequenced input: CD4+ T cells sorted from blood. The chain joins TRBV12-3 or TRBV12-4 to TRBJ2-1; D unresolved. CDR3 in amino acids: CASSTRANNEQFF. The DNA for the CDR3 is TGTGCCAGCAGTACTCGAGCCAACAATGAGCAGTTCTTC.